This is a list of T cell receptor beta chains from one sample in a study of T-cell memory formation after mild COVID-19. Each CDR3 protein is one row after TCRdb ran MiXCR on the 5' RACE reads. Altogether about 340,000 distinct CDR3 sequences are present, around 13% being singletons, with the ten largest covering about 21%. The source material was PBMCs or a T cell subset sorted from them (not recorded which). Source of these receptors: a man aged 18 to 29 who had mild COVID-19 (a few samples of this study predate the infection). Cell type and time point are not known. CDR3s include the opening cysteine and the closing phenylalanine or tryptophan. Fields, in order: J gene, V gene, CDR3 protein.

TRBJ2-3 | TRBV3-1 | CASSSSGGGPDTQYF
TRBJ1-4 | TRBV6-2/TRBV6-3 | CASSYEAQGEKLFF
TRBJ1-1 | TRBV20-1 | CSARDAWDEAFF
TRBJ1-6 | TRBV3-1 | CASSQAVQGTPLHF
TRBJ1-2 | TRBV5-1 | CASSPEGGTYYGYTF
TRBJ2-1 | TRBV19 | CASSFFSGVDEQFF
TRBJ1-2 | TRBV9 | CASSVEGQTSNYGYTF
TRBJ2-3 | TRBV12-3/TRBV12-4 | CASSLTRRGDTQYF
TRBJ2-5 | TRBV2 | CASVPQGETQYF
TRBJ2-3 | TRBV20-1 | CSATATSSTDTQYF
TRBJ2-3 | TRBV7-9 | CASSLRAATDTQYF
TRBJ1-1 | TRBV10-3 | CATVGPTEAFF
TRBJ2-5 | TRBV18 | CASSRGGLGQETQYF
TRBJ1-6 | TRBV11-3 | CASSSVHNSPLHF
TRBJ1-1 | TRBV7-2 | CASSLRTGPNTEAFF
TRBJ1-2 | TRBV6-4 | CASSDSRGGGYTF